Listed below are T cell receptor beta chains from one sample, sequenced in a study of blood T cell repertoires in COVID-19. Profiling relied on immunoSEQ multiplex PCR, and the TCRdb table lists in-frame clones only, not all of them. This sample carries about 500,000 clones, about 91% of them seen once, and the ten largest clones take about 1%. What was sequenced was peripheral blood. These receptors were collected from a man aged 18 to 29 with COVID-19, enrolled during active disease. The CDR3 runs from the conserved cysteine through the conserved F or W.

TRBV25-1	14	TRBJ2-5	CASSPPGIQETQYF
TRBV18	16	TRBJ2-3	CASSPLPSEITDTQYF
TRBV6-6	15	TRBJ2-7	CASSYSSGRPYEQYF
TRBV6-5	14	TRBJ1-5	CASSSTGSNQPQHF
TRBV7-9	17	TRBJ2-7	CASSLYGGGQGEYEQYF
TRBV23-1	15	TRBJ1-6	CASSQGQGIDSPLHF
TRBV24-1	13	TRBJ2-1	CATRENQDNEQFF
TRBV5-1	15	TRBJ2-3	CASSLAGGISDTQYF
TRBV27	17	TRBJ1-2	CASTPRGTGANRGGYTF
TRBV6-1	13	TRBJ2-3	CASSELVDSGLAF
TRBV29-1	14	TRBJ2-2	CSVATTGDTGELFF
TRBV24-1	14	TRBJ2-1	CATREGGNSNEQFF
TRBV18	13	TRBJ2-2	CASSPQVTGELFF
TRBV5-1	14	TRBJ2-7	CASSLGGQLYEQYF
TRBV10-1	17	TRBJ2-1	CASSERTSGLSYNEQFF
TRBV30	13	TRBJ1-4	CAWSVGGEEKLFF
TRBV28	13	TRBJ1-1	CASSNWGQGEAFF
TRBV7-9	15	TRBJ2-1	CASSFTGEGDNEQFF
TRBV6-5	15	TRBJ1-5	CASNQFSGGNQPQHF
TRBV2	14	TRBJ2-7	CASRPGLAGYEQYF
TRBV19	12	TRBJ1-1	CASRGVGYEAFF
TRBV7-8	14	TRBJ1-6	CASSLGTGPSPLHF
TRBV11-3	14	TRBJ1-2	CASSRAGTIDGYTF
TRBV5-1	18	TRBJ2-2	CASSSPPNPGQNTGELFF
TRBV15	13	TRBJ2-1	CATSRPPGDEQFF
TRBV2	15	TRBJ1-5	CASSLLGRVNQPQHF
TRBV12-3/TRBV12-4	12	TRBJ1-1	CASSPGQGEAFF
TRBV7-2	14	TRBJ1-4	CASSLQGEVAKLFF
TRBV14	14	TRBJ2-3	CASSHLLGGATQYF